These T cell receptor beta chains were read from a single sample in a study of human T cells and chemical hapten exposure. TCRdb recomputed calls from the 5' RACE reads with MiXCR, one row per CDR3 protein. In the table there are 130,000 or so distinct CDR3 sequences, 4.1% of which are singletons. These receptors were obtained from a female donor in good health. The CDR3 runs from the conserved cysteine through the conserved F or W. The D gene is left open where the match is weak. Only some rows state a clone size, as once, few, many or a class for expanded clones.

abundance: NA
v_gene: TRBV19
j_gene: TRBJ1-5
d_gene: NA
CDR3nt: TGTGCCAGTAGCCCCGAGGGACGCGGAACGGACCAGCCCCAGCATTTT
CDR3aa: CASSPEGRGTDQPQHF

abundance: many
v_gene: TRBV4-2
j_gene: TRBJ2-7
d_gene: TRBD1
CDR3nt: TGTGCCAGCAGCCACGAGCTGGGACAGGATTCCTACGAGCAGTACTTC
CDR3aa: CASSHELGQDSYEQYF

abundance: many
v_gene: TRBV2
j_gene: TRBJ1-5
d_gene: NA
CDR3nt: TGTGCCAGCAGTCCGGACCTTCAGCCCCAGCATTTT
CDR3aa: CASSPDLQPQHF

abundance: many
v_gene: TRBV29-1
j_gene: TRBJ2-3
d_gene: NA
CDR3nt: TGCAGCGTTGGGTTTAGGGATGGAGATACGCAGTATTTT
CDR3aa: CSVGFRDGDTQYF

abundance: many
v_gene: TRBV6-2/TRBV6-3
j_gene: TRBJ2-6
d_gene: TRBD1
CDR3nt: TGTGCCAGCAGTTACTCGACGGGACAGAGCTCTGGGGCCAACGTCCTGACTTTC
CDR3aa: CASSYSTGQSSGANVLTF

abundance: many
v_gene: TRBV6-5
j_gene: TRBJ2-5
d_gene: NA
CDR3nt: TGTGCCAGCAGATCCGGAGGCCGCGGGGAGACCCAGTACTTC
CDR3aa: CASRSGGRGETQYF

abundance: NA
v_gene: TRBV13
j_gene: TRBJ2-7
d_gene: NA
CDR3nt: TGTGCCAGCAGCTTAACCGGGGGCTCCGACGAGCAGTACTTC
CDR3aa: CASSLTGGSDEQYF

abundance: many
v_gene: TRBV15
j_gene: TRBJ2-1
d_gene: NA
CDR3nt: TGTGCCACCAGTACAGGGTTCAATGAGCAGTTCTTC
CDR3aa: CATSTGFNEQFF

abundance: many
v_gene: TRBV6-9
j_gene: TRBJ1-5
d_gene: NA
CDR3nt: TGTGCCAGCAGTTATGGGGCGATTCCGGGGGCCGCAGCCCCTTATAGCAATCAGCCCCAGCATTTT
CDR3aa: CASSYGAIPGAAAPYSNQPQHF

abundance: NA
v_gene: TRBV20-1
j_gene: TRBJ1-2
d_gene: TRBD1
CDR3nt: TGCAGTGCTAAAGACAGGGCCACCTATGGCTACACCTTC
CDR3aa: CSAKDRATYGYTF

abundance: many
v_gene: TRBV9
j_gene: TRBJ1-1
d_gene: NA
CDR3nt: TGTGCCAGCAGGACCTCTCGCGTAGTCTTCTTCTATGAAGCTTTCTTT
CDR3aa: CASRTSRVVFFYEAFF

abundance: many
v_gene: TRBV6-5
j_gene: TRBJ1-1
d_gene: TRBD1
CDR3nt: TGTGCCAGCAGCAGAGGACAGGGTTCCTTTGAAGCTTTCTTT
CDR3aa: CASSRGQGSFEAFF

abundance: medium-sized
v_gene: TRBV27
j_gene: TRBJ2-7
d_gene: NA
CDR3nt: TGTGCCAGCAGTACCACCCCACCGGCCGGCAGGGTCAACTTC
CDR3aa: CASSTTPPAGRVNF

abundance: many
v_gene: TRBV25-1
j_gene: TRBJ1-2
d_gene: NA
CDR3nt: TGTGCCAGCAGTGTAAGCACCTTC
CDR3aa: CASSVSTF

abundance: medium-sized
v_gene: TRBV5-1
j_gene: TRBJ1-1
d_gene: NA
CDR3nt: TGCGCCAGCAGCTTAACAGGGCGGGACACTGAAGCTTTCTTT
CDR3aa: CASSLTGRDTEAFF

abundance: many
v_gene: TRBV18
j_gene: TRBJ2-7
d_gene: TRBD2
CDR3nt: TGTGCCAGCTCACCACGGCGACTAGCGAACGAGCAGTACTTC
CDR3aa: CASSPRRLANEQYF

abundance: few
v_gene: TRBV10-3
j_gene: TRBJ2-4
d_gene: NA
CDR3nt: TGTGCCATCAGGGGGACGGTGGGCTTAGCCAAAAACATTCAGTACTTC
CDR3aa: CAIRGTVGLAKNIQYF

abundance: many
v_gene: TRBV19
j_gene: TRBJ2-2
d_gene: NA
CDR3nt: TGTGCCAGTAGTAGGAGACAGGCTCCGAACACCGGGGAGCTGTTTTTT
CDR3aa: CASSRRQAPNTGELFF

abundance: many
v_gene: TRBV6-5
j_gene: TRBJ1-1
d_gene: TRBD1
CDR3nt: TGTGCCAGCAGCCGGGACAGAACGAACACTGAAGCTTTCTTT
CDR3aa: CASSRDRTNTEAFF

abundance: many
v_gene: TRBV7-9
j_gene: TRBJ1-2
d_gene: NA
CDR3nt: TGTGCCAGCAGCTTAGCGGGGTCGGACTATGGCTACACCTTC
CDR3aa: CASSLAGSDYGYTF

abundance: many
v_gene: TRBV10-3
j_gene: TRBJ2-1
d_gene: TRBD1
CDR3nt: TGTGCCATAACAACCACAGGGGCGACCTACAATGAGCAGTTCTTC
CDR3aa: CAITTTGATYNEQFF